These 29 T cell receptor beta chains originate from one sample sequenced in a study of blood T cell repertoires in COVID-19 (dated by TCRdb to about 2020). Libraries came from the immunoSEQ multiplex PCR assay. This immuneACCESS table, as held by TCRdb, lists in-frame sequences with V and J called but not all clones. Of the missing ones, under half trace to an unresolved V gene in checked studies; the others have no known cause. In this sample the table shows roughly 120,000 clones, over 85% of which occur a single time. The biggest ten clones account for roughly 4.8% of the sample. Sequenced sample: peripheral blood. These TCRs come from a man between 60 and 75 years old with COVID-19, enrolled during active disease.

The chain couples TRBV7-9 to TRBJ2-7; unclear D gene. V lost 3 bases and J lost 5, with 8 bases in between. Germline CDR1 and CDR2: SEHNR and FQNEAQ (reference sequence). This CDR3 has 12 amino acids. CDR3 in amino acids: CASSLQFDEQYF. The DNA of the CDR3 is TGTGCCAGCAGCTTGCAGTTCGACGAGCAGTACTTC. Looking up the rest from reference TRBV7-9 and TRBJ2-7 gives the full variable domain: DTGVSQNPRHKITKRGQNVTFRCDPISEHNRLYWYRQTLGQGPEFLTYFQNEAQLEKSRLLSDRFSAERPKGSFSTLEIQRTEQGDSAMYLCASSLQFDEQYFGPGTRLTVT.

The chain has TRBV11-1 and TRBJ2-2; 11 positions match TRBD1. Germline V gene data show CDR1 as SGHAT and CDR2 as FQDESV (reference sequence). The CDR3 covers 15 residues. With 3 bases clipped from V and 6 bases from J, the junction kept 3 bases outside the gene matches. CDR3: CASSLDRGRSGELFF. The CDR3 bases are TGTGCCAGCAGCTTGGACAGGGGGCGGTCCGGGGAGCTGTTTTTT.

The chain joins TRBV5-1 to TRBJ1-2, with 8 bases matching TRBD1. V lost 4 bases and J lost 8; bases outside the gene matches: 13. CDR3 size: 15 residues. Per germline, CDR1 SGHRS and CDR2 YFSETQ. CDR3 loop: CASSLEQGGLEGYTF. As DNA, the CDR3 is TGCGCCAGCAGCCTAGAACAGGGGGGGCTCGAAGGCTACACCTTC.

The chain uses TRBV27 and TRBJ1-1, with TRBD1 matching over 7 bases. The germline V gene has CDR1 MNHEY and CDR2 SMNVEV (reference sequence). This CDR3 spans 15 amino acids. V shed 0 bases, J shed 1 base, and the junction held 2 bases outside the gene matches. The CDR3 sequence is CASSLSQGTNTEAFF. The CDR3 DNA reads TGTGCCAGCAGTTTATCACAGGGGACGAACACTGAAGCTTTCTTT.

The rearrangement links TRBV7-9 to TRBJ2-1; D is perhaps TRBD1 (6 bases). The CDR3 is 16 amino acids. The germline CDR1 and CDR2 sequences are SEHNR and FQNEAQ (reference sequence). Trimming took off 4 bases at V and 0 bases at J, with 13 bases between the two ends. CDR3 sequence reads: CASSSTGSGSYNEQFF. The CDR3 DNA follows: TGTGCCAGCAGCTCTACAGGGTCGGGCTCCTACAATGAGCAGTTCTTC.

The chain has TRBV19 and TRBJ2-6; the D gene is possibly TRBD2 (6 bases). From germline, CDR1 is LNHDA and CDR2 SQIVND (reference sequence). The CDR3 is made up of 17 amino acids. With 4 bases removed from V and 0 bases from J, the gap between germline ends came to 13 bases. The CDR3 DNA follows: TGTGCCAGTAGTAATCCGGAGGGCTTCTCTGGGGCCAACGTCCTGACTTTC. Its protein is CASSNPEGFSGANVLTF.

The J gene is TRBJ2-5, the V gene TRBV6-2 or TRBV6-3; 9 nucleotides align to TRBD1. This CDR3 is 15 amino acids long. After removal of 2 bases from V and 5 bases from J, the junction contained 6 bases not matched to a gene. Germline CDR1 and CDR2: MNHEY and SVGEGT. CDR3 amino acids: CASSYPTGGGETQYF. The CDR3 region has the DNA TGTGCCAGCAGTTACCCTACAGGGGGCGGTGAGACCCAGTACTTC.

This chain links TRBV9 with TRBJ2-1; TRBD2 aligns across 9 bases. V lost 0 bases and J lost 9; bases outside the gene matches: 7. Germline CDR1 and CDR2: SGDLS and YYNGEE. CDR3 length: 15 amino acids. CDR3 bases: TGTGCCAGCAGCGTAGCAGGGCGGGAGGGCGTTGAGCAGTTCTTC. Encoded protein: CASSVAGREGVEQFF.

The chain carries TRBV18 and TRBJ1-2; the D gene is possibly TRBD1 (5 bases). The CDR3 runs 15 residues. Trimming pared 2 bases from V and 2 bases from J, leaving 12 bases between. Germline V gene sequence: CDR1 KGHSH, CDR2 LQKENI. DNA of the CDR3: TGTGCCAGCTCACCATCCGCCGGGGGGAACTATGGCTACACCTTC. It specifies CASSPSAGGNYGYTF.

The V and J genes are TRBV6-2 or TRBV6-3 and TRBJ1-2, with D perhaps matching TRBD1 (5 bases). CDR1 and CDR2 (germline): MNHEY, SVGEGT. This CDR3 comprises 14 residues. Trimming removed 2 bases at V and 7 bases at J, with 14 bases between. This chain's CDR3 is CASSYRGSSGGYTF. The CDR3, as DNA: TGTGCCAGCAGTTACAGGGGTTCTTCTGGTGGCTACACCTTC.

The chain carries TRBV2 and TRBJ2-3, with a weak D call TRBD2 (6 bases). The germline V and J ends were trimmed by 3 bases and 2 bases, with 15 bases remaining between them. This CDR3 comprises 16 residues. CDR1 is SNHLY, CDR2 FYNNEI, per germline. Written as DNA, the CDR3 is TGTGCCAGCAGTGATGTCCGGGGGTGGAACACAGATACGCAGTATTTT. This gives the protein CASSDVRGWNTDTQYF.

The chain combines TRBV30 with TRBJ1-1; D is unresolved. V lost 3 bases and J 1 base, leaving 9 bases between the germline ends. Germline lookup yields CDR1 GTSNPN and CDR2 SVGIG (reference sequence). CDR3 length: 13 residues. CDR3 loop: CAWSPRGNTEAFF. CDR3 sequence (DNA): TGTGCCTGGAGCCCGCGGGGGAACACTGAAGCTTTCTTT. Using reference TRBV30 and TRBJ1-1 for the parts outside the CDR3, the full variable domain is SQTIHQWPATLVQPVGSPLSLECTVEGTSNPNLYWYRQAAGRGLQLLFYSVGIGQISSEVPQNLSASRPQDRQFILSSKKLLLSDSGFYLCAWSPRGNTEAFFGQGTRLTVV.

The J gene is TRBJ2-3, the V gene TRBV2; tentatively, D is TRBD2 (6 bases). Germline values: CDR1 SNHLY, CDR2 FYNNEI. V shed 1 base and J shed 6 bases, with 8 bases lying between them. The CDR3 runs to 13 residues. CDR3 coding DNA: TGTGCCAGCAGTGAAGGGGGGGAGGATACGCAGTATTTT. It yields the protein CASSEGGEDTQYF.

The V gene is TRBV11-3, the J gene TRBJ2-5, with 9 positions matching TRBD1. V shed 7 bases, J shed 3 bases, and the junction held 6 bases outside the gene matches. The CDR3 length is 14 residues. From germline, CDR1 is SGHNT and CDR2 YENEEA. In DNA form, the CDR3 reads TGTGCCAGCACCATGGACAGGGGTGAAGAGACCCAGTACTTC. It is translated as CASTMDRGEETQYF.

The genes are TRBV5-4 and TRBJ2-6; 8 positions match TRBD1. Germline-derived CDR1 and CDR2 are SGHNT and YYREEE (reference sequence). The length of the CDR3 is 17 residues. The V segment lost 6 bases and the J segment 3 bases; nucleotides outside the gene matches: 11. The CDR3 is CASNHRTGLIGANVLTF. Written as DNA, the CDR3 is TGTGCCAGCAATCACCGGACAGGGCTAATTGGGGCCAACGTCCTGACTTTC.

This chain connects TRBV19 to TRBJ2-5; D might be TRBD1 (6 bases). Germline lookup yields CDR1 LNHDA and CDR2 SQIVND (reference sequence). Deletions cut 1 base from V and 5 bases from J, with 17 bases between. The CDR3 length is 16 residues. In DNA, the CDR3 is TGTGCCAGTAGTATAGTCCCCATACAGGGTCCGGAGACCCAGTACTTC. Translating gives CASSIVPIQGPETQYF. Full variable domain (rest looked up from reference TRBV19 and TRBJ2-5): DGGITQSPKYLFRKEGQNVTLSCEQNLNHDAMYWYRQDPGQGLRLIYYSQIVNDFQKGDIAEGYSVSREKKESFPLTVTSAQKNPTAFYLCASSIVPIQGPETQYFGPGTRLLVL.

The rearrangement uses TRBV6-6 and TRBJ1-2; D unclear. Germline CDR1 is MNHNY and CDR2 is SVGAGI (reference sequence). V was cut by 6 bases and J by 8 bases, with 16 bases left in between. CDR3 length: 13 residues. The CDR3 DNA follows: TGTGCCAGCAGCAGCATGGAGCGGGGAGGCTACACCTTC. This translates into CASSSMERGGYTF.

The chain couples TRBV9 to TRBJ1-5, with TRBD1 matching 7 bases. The germline CDR1 and CDR2 sequences are SGDLS and YYNGEE. Trimming took 4 bases from V and 6 from J; bases not matched to a gene: 7. CDR3 size: 14 residues. The CDR3 region is CASSPDRVSQPQHF. The CDR3 nucleotides are TGTGCCAGCAGCCCTGACAGGGTAAGTCAGCCCCAGCATTTT.

V is TRBV6-1 and J is TRBJ2-7; TRBD1 aligns across 10 bases. CDR1 and CDR2 from the germline V gene are MNHNS and SASEGT. CDR3 length: 16 amino acids. V gave up 2 bases and J gave up 2 bases; unmatched junction bases: 6. The CDR3 nucleotides read TGTGCCAGCAGTGAATTGTGGGACAGGGGAACCTACGAGCAGTACTTC. It codes for CASSELWDRGTYEQYF.

The CDR3 here is CASSLGESRRQYF. In DNA, the CDR3 is TGTGCCAGCAGCTTAGGGGAGAGCAGGCGGCAGTACTTC. V and J are TRBV7-9 and TRBJ2-7, with D possibly TRBD2 on 5 matching bases. The V gene's germline CDR1 is SEHNR and CDR2 FQNEAQ (reference sequence). V was cut by 1 base and J by 9 bases, with 13 bases left in between. This CDR3 is built from 13 residues.

This chain uses TRBV5-5 with TRBJ2-7; possible D gene TRBD1, 5 bases. The V gene lost 2 bases and the J gene lost 2 bases, with 23 bases spanning the gap. CDR3 length equals 18 residues. Germline V gives CDR1 SGHKS, CDR2 YYEKEE (reference sequence). The CDR3 sequence is CASSFVRAPGAETYEQYF. CDR3 bases: TGTGCCAGCAGCTTTGTCAGGGCTCCGGGCGCGGAAACCTACGAGCAGTACTTC.

The chain has TRBV4-1 and TRBJ1-4; D call uncertain. V lost 1 base and J lost 5, with 14 bases in between. The CDR3 spans 16 residues. Germline CDR1 and CDR2: MGHRA and YSYEKL. CDR3 sequence: CASSQGTGSLNEKLFF. The CDR3 bases are TGCGCCAGCAGCCAAGGGACTGGCAGCCTCAATGAAAAACTGTTTTTT.

J is TRBJ1-5 and V is TRBV5-1; no definite D call. Trimming left V 1 base short and J 2 bases short, with 7 bases between. The CDR3 runs 14 residues. The germline V gene encodes CDR1 SGHRS and CDR2 YFSETQ. This chain's CDR3 is CASSLLAGNQPQHF. The CDR3 DNA follows: TGCGCCAGCAGCTTGTTGGCTGGCAATCAGCCCCAGCATTTT.

This clone has just one count. CDR3 sequence: CASSLLVAGGFDTQYF. CDR3 nucleotides: TGTGCCAGCAGCTTATTGGTAGCGGGAGGGTTCGATACGCAGTATTTT. This sequence joins TRBV7-2 and TRBJ2-3; 11 bases line up with TRBD2. Germline values: CDR1 SGHTA, CDR2 FQGNSA. The CDR3 is made up of 16 amino acids. The ends lost 2 bases at V and 6 bases at J; junction bases unmatched: 7. The entire variable domain, with the rest obtained from reference TRBV7-2 and TRBJ2-3, is as follows: GAGVSQSPSNKVTEKGKDVELRCDPISGHTALYWYRQSLGQGLEFLIYFQGNSAPDKSGLPSDRFSAERTGGSVSTLTIQRTQQEDSAVYLCASSLLVAGGFDTQYFGPGTRLTVL.

This rearrangement joins TRBV18 to TRBJ2-7; 7 bases match TRBD2. The V and J ends lost 3 bases and 0 bases, in that order; junction bases with no gene match: 8. CDR1 and CDR2 (germline): KGHSH, LQKENI. This CDR3 region has 16 residues. The CDR3 is CASSPVGLADSYEQYF. CDR3 DNA sequence: TGTGCCAGCTCACCGGTTGGCCTAGCGGACTCCTACGAGCAGTACTTC.

The rearrangement links TRBV2 to TRBJ1-5; D gene unclear. This CDR3 comprises 13 residues. Germline V gene sequence: CDR1 SNHLY, CDR2 FYNNEI. The V and J ends lost 5 bases and 7 bases respectively, with 12 bases between them. The DNA of the CDR3 is TGTGCCAGCAGTTTGACGGCAGGACAGCCCCAGCATTTT. It codes for CASSLTAGQPQHF.

The chain joins TRBV10-1 to TRBJ2-2, with 14 bases lining up with TRBD2. This CDR3 is 20 amino acids long. With V trimmed by 7 bases and J by 7 bases, 20 bases remained unmatched. CDR1 is WNHNN and CDR2 is SYGVQD in the germline V gene (reference sequence). Here the CDR3 reads CASTDRAGPGLAGADGELFF. CDR3 nucleotides: TGCGCCAGCACGGATAGGGCCGGACCGGGACTAGCGGGAGCGGACGGGGAGCTGTTTTTT.

The J gene is TRBJ1-2, the V gene TRBV29-1, with 7 nucleotides matching TRBD1. With V trimmed by 2 bases and J by 6 bases, 12 bases remained unmatched. Looked up from germline, CDR1 is SQVTM and CDR2 is ANQGSEA. The CDR3 contains 15 residues. The chain's CDR3 is CSVETDNRGVNGYTF. The DNA of the CDR3 is TGCAGCGTTGAAACGGACAACAGGGGTGTCAATGGCTACACCTTC.

The rearrangement uses TRBV15 and TRBJ2-1; a possible D gene is TRBD2 (5 bases). Germline CDR1 LNHNV, CDR2 YYDKDF (reference sequence). The CDR3 sequence is 16 residues long. The V and J ends lost 1 base and 9 bases respectively, with 19 bases between them. The CDR3 region has the DNA TGTGCCACCAGCAGAGGGTACCAGCGGAGGTCCGGTGAGCAGTTCTTC. Protein: CATSRGYQRRSGEQFF. The whole variable domain, remainder taken from reference TRBV15 and TRBJ2-1, is DAMVIQNPRYQVTQFGKPVTLSCSQTLNHNVMYWYQQKSSQAPKLLFHYYDKDFNNEADTPDNFQSRRPNTSFCFLDIRSPGLGDTAMYLCATSRGYQRRSGEQFFGPGTRLTVL.